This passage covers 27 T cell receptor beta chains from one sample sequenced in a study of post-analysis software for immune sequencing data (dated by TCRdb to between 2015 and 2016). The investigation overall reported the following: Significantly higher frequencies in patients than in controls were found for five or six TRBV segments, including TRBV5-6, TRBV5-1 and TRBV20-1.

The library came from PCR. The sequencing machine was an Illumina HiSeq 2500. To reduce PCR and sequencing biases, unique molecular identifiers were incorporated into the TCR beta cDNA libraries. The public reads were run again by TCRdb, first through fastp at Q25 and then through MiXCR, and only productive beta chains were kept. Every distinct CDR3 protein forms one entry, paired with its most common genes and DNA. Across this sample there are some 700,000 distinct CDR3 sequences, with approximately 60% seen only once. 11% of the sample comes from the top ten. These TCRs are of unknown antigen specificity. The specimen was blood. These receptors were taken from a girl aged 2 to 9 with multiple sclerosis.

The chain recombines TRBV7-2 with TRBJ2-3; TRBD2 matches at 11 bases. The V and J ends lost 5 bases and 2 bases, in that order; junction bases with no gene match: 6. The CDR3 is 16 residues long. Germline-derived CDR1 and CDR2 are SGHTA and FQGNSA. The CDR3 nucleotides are TGTGCCAGCAGCCAATCTAGCGGGGGGAACACAGATACGCAGTATTTT. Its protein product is CASSQSSGGNTDTQYF.

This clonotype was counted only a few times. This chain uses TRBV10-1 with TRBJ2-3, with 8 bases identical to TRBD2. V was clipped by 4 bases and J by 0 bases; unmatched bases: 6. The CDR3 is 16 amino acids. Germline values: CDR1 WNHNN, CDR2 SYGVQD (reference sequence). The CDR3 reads CASSVTSGASTDTQYF. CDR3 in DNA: TGCGCCAGCAGTGTCACTAGCGGAGCTAGCACAGATACGCAGTATTTT.

The CDR3: CSVDPTSNTQYF. The DNA of the CDR3 is TGCAGCGTTGATCCCACTAGCAATACGCAGTATTTT. The rearrangement links TRBV29-1 to TRBJ2-3, with D perhaps matching TRBD2 (6 bases). The CDR3 loop spans 12 amino acids. Germline CDR1 is SQVTM and CDR2 is ANQGSEA. Trimming removed 3 bases at V and 7 bases at J, with 11 bases between.

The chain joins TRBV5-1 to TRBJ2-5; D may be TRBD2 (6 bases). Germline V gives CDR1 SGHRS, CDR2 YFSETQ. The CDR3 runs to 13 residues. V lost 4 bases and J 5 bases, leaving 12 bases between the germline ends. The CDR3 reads CASSPAGMETQYF. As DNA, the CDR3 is TGCGCCAGCAGCCCGGCGGGAATGGAGACCCAGTACTTC.

DNA for the CDR3: TGTGCCACCGGATCTAGCGGGATTCCAGATACGCAGTATTTT. As protein: CATGSSGIPDTQYF. The rearrangement joins TRBV24-1 to TRBJ2-3; 9 nucleotides line up with TRBD2. Germline CDR1 is KGHDR and CDR2 is SFDVKD. Germline trimming cut 9 bases from V and 4 bases from J; bases unmatched to any gene: 7. The CDR3 covers 14 residues.

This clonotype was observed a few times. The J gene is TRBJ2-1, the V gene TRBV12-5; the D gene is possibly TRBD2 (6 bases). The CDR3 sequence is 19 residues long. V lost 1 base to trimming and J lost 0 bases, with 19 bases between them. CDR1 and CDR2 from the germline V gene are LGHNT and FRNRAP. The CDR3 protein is CASGLGTGTPYSSYNEQFF. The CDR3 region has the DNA TGTGCTAGTGGTTTGGGAACCGGGACTCCGTACAGCTCCTACAATGAGCAGTTCTTC.

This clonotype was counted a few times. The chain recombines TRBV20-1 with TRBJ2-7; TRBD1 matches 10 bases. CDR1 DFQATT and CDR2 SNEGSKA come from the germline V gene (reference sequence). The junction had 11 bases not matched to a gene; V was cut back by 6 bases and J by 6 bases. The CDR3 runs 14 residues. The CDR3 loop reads CSAIAPGQGREQYF. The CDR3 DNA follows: TGCAGTGCCATCGCACCGGGACAGGGGCGCGAGCAGTACTTC.

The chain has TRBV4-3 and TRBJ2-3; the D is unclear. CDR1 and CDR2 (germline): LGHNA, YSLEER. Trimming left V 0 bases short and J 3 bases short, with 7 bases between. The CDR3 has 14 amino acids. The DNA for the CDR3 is TGCGCCAGCAGCCAAGAGGGTTGGACAGATACGCAGTATTTT. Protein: CASSQEGWTDTQYF.

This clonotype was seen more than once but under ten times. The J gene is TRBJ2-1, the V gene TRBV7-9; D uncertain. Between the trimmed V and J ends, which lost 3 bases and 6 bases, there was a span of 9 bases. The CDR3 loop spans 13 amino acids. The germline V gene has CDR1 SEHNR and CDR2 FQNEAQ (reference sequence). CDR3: CASSFLDSNEQFF. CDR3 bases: TGTGCCAGCAGCTTCCTTGACTCCAATGAGCAGTTCTTC.

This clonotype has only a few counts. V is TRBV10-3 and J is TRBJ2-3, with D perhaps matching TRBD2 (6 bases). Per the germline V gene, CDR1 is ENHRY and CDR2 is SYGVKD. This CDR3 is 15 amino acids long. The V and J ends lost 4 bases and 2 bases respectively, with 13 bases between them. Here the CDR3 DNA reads TGTGCCATCAGTGGCATTAGCGGTATCACAGATACGCAGTATTTT. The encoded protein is CAISGISGITDTQYF.

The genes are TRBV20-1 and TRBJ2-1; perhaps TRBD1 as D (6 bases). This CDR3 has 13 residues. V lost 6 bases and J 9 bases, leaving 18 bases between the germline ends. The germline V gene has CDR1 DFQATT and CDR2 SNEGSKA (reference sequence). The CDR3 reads CSALASLRGEQFF. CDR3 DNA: TGCAGTGCCTTAGCGTCCCTCAGGGGTGAGCAGTTCTTC.

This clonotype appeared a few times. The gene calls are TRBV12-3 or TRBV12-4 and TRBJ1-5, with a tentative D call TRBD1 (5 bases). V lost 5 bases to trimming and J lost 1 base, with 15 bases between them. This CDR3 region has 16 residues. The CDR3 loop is CASSPHPDRSNQPQHF. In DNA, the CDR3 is TGTGCCAGCAGTCCACACCCAGACAGAAGCAATCAGCCCCAGCATTTT.

The CDR3 DNA sequence: TGTGCCAGCAGCAAAGGCTCGGTCAAAGCCAAAAACATTCAGTACTTC. As protein: CASSKGSVKAKNIQYF. The V and J genes are TRBV21-1 and TRBJ2-4. TRBV21-1 constitutes a pseudogene. The CDR3 length is 16 residues.

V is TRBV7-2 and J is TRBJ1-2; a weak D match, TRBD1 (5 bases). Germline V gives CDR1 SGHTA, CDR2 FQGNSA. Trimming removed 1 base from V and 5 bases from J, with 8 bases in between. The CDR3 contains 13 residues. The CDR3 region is CASSLGQRYGYTF. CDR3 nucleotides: TGTGCCAGCAGCTTAGGACAGCGGTATGGCTACACCTTC. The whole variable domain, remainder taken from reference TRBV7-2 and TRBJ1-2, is GAGVSQSPSNKVTEKGKDVELRCDPISGHTALYWYRQSLGQGLEFLIYFQGNSAPDKSGLPSDRFSAERTGGSVSTLTIQRTQQEDSAVYLCASSLGQRYGYTFGSGTRLTVV.

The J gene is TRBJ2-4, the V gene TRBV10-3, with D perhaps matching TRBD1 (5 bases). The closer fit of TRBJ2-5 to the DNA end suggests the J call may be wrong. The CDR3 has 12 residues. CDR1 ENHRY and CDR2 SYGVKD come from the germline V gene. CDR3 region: CAALSWGGTQYF. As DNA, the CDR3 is TGTGCCGCCCTCTCGTGGGGCGGGACCCAGTACTTC.

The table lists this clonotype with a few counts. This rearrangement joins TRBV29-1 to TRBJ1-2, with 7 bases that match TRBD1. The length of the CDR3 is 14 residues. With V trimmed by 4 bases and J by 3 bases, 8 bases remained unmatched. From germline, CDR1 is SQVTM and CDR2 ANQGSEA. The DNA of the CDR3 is TGCAGCGTTGGGAGGGACAGCCCCTACTATGGCTACACCTTC. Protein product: CSVGRDSPYYGYTF.

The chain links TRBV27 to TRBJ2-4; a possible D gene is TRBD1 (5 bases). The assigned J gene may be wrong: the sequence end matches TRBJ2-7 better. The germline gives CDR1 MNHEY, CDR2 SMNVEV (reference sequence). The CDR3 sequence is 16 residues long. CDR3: CASSPSQGPETYEQYF. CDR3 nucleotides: TGTGCCAGCAGTCCCTCCCAGGGTCCCGAAACCTACGAGCAGTACTTC.

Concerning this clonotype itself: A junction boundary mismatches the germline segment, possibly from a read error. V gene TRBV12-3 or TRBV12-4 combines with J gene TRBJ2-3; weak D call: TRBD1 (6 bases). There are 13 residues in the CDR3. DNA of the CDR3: TGTGCCAGCAGTTTCAGGGGTGCAGATGCGCAGTATTTT. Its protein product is CASSFRGADAQYF.

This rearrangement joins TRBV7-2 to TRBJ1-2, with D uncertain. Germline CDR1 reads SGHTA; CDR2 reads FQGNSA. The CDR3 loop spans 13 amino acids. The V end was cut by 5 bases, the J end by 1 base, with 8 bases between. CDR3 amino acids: CASSQDDNYGYTF. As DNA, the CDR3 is TGTGCCAGCAGCCAGGACGATAACTATGGCTACACCTTC. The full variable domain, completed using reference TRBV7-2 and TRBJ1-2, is GAGVSQSPSNKVTEKGKDVELRCDPISGHTALYWYRQSLGQGLEFLIYFQGNSAPDKSGLPSDRFSAERTGGSVSTLTIQRTQQEDSAVYLCASSQDDNYGYTFGSGTRLTVV.

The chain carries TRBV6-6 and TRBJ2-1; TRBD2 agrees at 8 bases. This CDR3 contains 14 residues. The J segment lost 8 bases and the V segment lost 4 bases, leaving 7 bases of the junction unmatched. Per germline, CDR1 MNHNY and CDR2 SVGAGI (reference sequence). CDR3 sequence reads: CASSLSGLGYEQFF. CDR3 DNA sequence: TGTGCCAGCAGTTTGTCGGGACTAGGCTATGAGCAGTTCTTC.

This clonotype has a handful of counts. CDR3 in amino acids: CASSFSGPPDTQYF. CDR3 in DNA: TGTGCCAGCAGCTTCTCTGGACCCCCCGATACGCAGTATTTT. This chain links TRBV5-6 with TRBJ2-3; D unclear. CDR1 and CDR2 (germline): SGHDT, YYEEEE. Trimming took 2 bases from V and 6 from J, leaving 13 bases between them. This CDR3 spans 14 amino acids.

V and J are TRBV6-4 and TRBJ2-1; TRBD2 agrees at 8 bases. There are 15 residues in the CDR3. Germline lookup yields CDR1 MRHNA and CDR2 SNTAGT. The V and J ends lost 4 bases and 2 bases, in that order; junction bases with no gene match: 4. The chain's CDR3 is CASSAAGAAYNEQFF. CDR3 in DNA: TGTGCCAGCAGTGCAGCGGGGGCAGCCTACAATGAGCAGTTCTTC.

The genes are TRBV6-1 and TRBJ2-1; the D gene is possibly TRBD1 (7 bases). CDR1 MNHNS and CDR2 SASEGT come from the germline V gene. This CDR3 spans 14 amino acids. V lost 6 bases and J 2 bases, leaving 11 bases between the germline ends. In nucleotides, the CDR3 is TGTGCCAGCAGGGAGGGGGCTACCTACAATGAGCAGTTCTTC. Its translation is CASREGATYNEQFF.

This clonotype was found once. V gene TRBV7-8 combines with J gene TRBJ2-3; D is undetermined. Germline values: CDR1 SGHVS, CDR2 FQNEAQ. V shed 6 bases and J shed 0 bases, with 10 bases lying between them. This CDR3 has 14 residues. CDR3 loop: CASRSMQSTDTQYF. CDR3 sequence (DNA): TGTGCCAGCAGATCGATGCAGAGCACAGATACGCAGTATTTT.

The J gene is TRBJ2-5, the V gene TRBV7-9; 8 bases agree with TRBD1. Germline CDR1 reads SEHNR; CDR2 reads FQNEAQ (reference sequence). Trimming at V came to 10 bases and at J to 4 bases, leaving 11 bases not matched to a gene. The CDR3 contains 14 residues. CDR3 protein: CATFVGQGPETQYF. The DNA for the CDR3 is TGTGCCACCTTTGTTGGACAGGGCCCAGAGACCCAGTACTTC.

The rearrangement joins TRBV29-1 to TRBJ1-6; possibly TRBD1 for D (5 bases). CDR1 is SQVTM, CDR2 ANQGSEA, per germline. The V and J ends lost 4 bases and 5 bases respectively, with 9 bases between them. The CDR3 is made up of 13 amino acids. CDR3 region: CSVARDDNSPLHF. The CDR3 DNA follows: TGCAGCGTTGCCAGGGATGATAATTCACCCCTCCACTTT.

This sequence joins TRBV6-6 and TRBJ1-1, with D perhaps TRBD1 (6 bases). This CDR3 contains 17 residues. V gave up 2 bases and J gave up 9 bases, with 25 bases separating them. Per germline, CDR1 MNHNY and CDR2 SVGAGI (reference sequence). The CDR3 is CASSYGGGPPEHAKAFF. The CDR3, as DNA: TGTGCCAGCAGTTACGGGGGGGGCCCCCCCGAACACGCTAAAGCTTTCTTT.